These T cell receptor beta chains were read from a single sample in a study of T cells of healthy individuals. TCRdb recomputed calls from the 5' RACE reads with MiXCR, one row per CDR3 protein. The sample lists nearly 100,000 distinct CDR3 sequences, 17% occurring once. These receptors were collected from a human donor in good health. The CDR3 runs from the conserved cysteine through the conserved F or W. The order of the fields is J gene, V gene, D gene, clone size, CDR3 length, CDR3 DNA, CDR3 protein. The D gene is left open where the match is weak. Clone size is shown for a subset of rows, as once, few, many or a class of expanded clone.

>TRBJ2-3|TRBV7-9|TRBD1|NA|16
TGTGCCAGCAGCCTGAGGACAGGCGGCAGCACAGATACGCAGTATTTT
CASSLRTGGSTDTQYF
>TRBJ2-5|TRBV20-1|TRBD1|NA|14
TGCGGTGCTACGGACAGGGGGGAACAAGAGACCCAGTACTTC
CGATDRGEQETQYF
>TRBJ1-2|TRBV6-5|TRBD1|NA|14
TGTGCCAGCAGCAGACAGGGTAACGACTATGGCTACACCTTC
CASSRQGNDYGYTF
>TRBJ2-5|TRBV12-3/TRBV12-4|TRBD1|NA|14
TGTGCCAGCAGCGGGGACAGGGGTGAAGAGACCCAGTACTTC
CASSGDRGEETQYF
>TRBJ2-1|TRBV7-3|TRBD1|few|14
TGTGCCAGCAGCCCTTCAGGGGGTTACAATGAGCAGTTCTTC
CASSPSGGYNEQFF
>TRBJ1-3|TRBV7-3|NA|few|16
TGTGCCAGCAGCCCATCGCTAGGGGTGGCTGGAAACACCATATATTTT
CASSPSLGVAGNTIYF
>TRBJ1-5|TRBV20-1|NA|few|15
TGCAGTGCTAGTCGGATGGAATCAGCGGGTCAGCCCCAGCATTTT
CSASRMESAGQPQHF
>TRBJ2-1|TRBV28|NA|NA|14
TGTGCCAGCATACCTATCGGGCGGGTATGGGAGCAGTTCTTC
CASIPIGRVWEQFF
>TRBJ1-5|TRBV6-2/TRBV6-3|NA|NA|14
TGTGCCAGCAGTTACGGGACACGCAATCAGCCCCAGCATTTT
CASSYGTRNQPQHF
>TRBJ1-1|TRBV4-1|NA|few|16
TGCGCCAGCAGCCAAGGGCAGGGGCGGATGAACACTGAAGCTTTCTTT
CASSQGQGRMNTEAFF
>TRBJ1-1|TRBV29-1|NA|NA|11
TGCAGCGTTGACAGGGGCGCTGAAGCTTTCTTT
CSVDRGAEAFF
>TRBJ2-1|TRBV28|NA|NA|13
TGTGCCAGCAGGGGGGATACCATCAATGAGCAGTTCTTC
CASRGDTINEQFF
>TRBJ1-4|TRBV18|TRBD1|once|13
TGTGCCAGCTCCATGGACAGGAATGAAAAACTGTTTTTT
CASSMDRNEKLFF
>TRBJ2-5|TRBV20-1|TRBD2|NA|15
TGCAGTGCTGGGGGACTAGCGGGAGGGAGAGAGACCCAGTACTTC
CSAGGLAGGRETQYF
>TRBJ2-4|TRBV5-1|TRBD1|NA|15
TGCGCCAGCAGCTTCCGGGGACAGGGGGCAAACATTCAGTACTTC
CASSFRGQGANIQYF
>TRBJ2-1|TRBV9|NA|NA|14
TGTGCCAGCAGCATTACAGGGACGTACAATGAGCAGTTCTTC
CASSITGTYNEQFF
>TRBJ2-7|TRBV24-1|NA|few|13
TGTGCCACCAGTGTCGGCAGCTCCTACGAGCAGTACTTC
CATSVGSSYEQYF
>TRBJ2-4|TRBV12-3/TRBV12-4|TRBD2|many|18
TGTGCCAGCAGTTTCTTACTAGCGGGGGGTCTAGCCAAAAACATTCAGTACTTC
CASSFLLAGGLAKNIQYF
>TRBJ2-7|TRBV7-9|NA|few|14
TGTGCCAGCACCCACCCAGACGGTTCCTACGAGCAGTACTTC
CASTHPDGSYEQYF
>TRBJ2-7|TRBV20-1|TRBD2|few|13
TGCAGTGCTAGTCTAGCGGGAGTCAACGAGCAGTACTTC
CSASLAGVNEQYF
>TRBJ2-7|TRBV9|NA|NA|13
TGTGCCAGCAGCGTATCAGGGGCTTACGAGCAGTACTTC
CASSVSGAYEQYF
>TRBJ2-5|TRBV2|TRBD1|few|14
TGTGCCAGCAAGCCAGGGGGCGGCCAAGAGACCCAGTACTTC
CASKPGGGQETQYF
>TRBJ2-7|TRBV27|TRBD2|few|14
TGTGCCAGCAGTTTCAGCGGGAGTGGTTACGAGCAGTACTTC
CASSFSGSGYEQYF
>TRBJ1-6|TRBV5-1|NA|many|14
TGCGCCAGCAGCTTGGAGGGGGTGATTTCACCCCTCCACTTT
CASSLEGVISPLHF
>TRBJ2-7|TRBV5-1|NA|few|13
TGCGCCAGCAGCTCCCCAACAGGGTCCGAGCAGTACTTC
CASSSPTGSEQYF
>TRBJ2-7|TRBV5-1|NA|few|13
TGCGCCAGCAGCTTGCGGTCCGACTACGAGCAGTACTTC
CASSLRSDYEQYF